This T cell receptor beta chain was captured by sequencing in a study of PD-1 blockade in classical Hodgkin lymphoma. Per germline, CDR1 MNHEY and CDR2 SMNVEV (reference sequence). The CDR3 contains 13 residues. Trimming pared 2 bases from V and 5 bases from J, leaving 7 bases between. General study results and limits: TCR diversity at baseline was reported to be reduced in newly diagnosed patients relative to healthy donors. TCR diversity in CD4+, not CD8+, cells rose significantly by C4D1. The study found complete responders had baseline diversity similar to newly diagnosed patients. There remain no defined causes for the repertoire differences, which possibly reflect disease activity or prior therapy.

A note on this clone: Its antigen remains unidentified. This sample includes further DNA sequences coding for the same CDR3.

Measured with immunoSEQ multiplex PCR; TCRdb has only the in-frame clones, and not every one. Here the sample spans fewer than 25,000 clones, about 80% being singletons. Time point of the sample: cycle 4 day 1 (C4D1), after five to seven weeks of nivolumab. No patient escaped relapse after autologous stem cell transplantation, and brentuximab vedotin exposure varied. V gene TRBV27 combines with J gene TRBJ1-5; D is uncertain. The TCR originated in a human donor with classical Hodgkin lymphoma. Sequencing used peripheral blood mononuclear cells (PBMCs), obtained before the fourth cycle of nivolumab. The CDR3 spells CASSLNRYQPQHF. The CDR3 coding sequence is TGTGCCAGCAGTTTAAATAGATATCAGCCCCAGCATTTT.